The rows below give T cell receptor beta chains drawn from one sample of a study of blood T cells in healthy people across ages. TCRdb fed the 5' RACE reads into MiXCR, producing one record per CDR3 protein. The sample lists about 800,000 distinct CDR3 sequences; 25% were seen once. These data were also reused for a study on T cells of mothers and their children.

Material: blood. All receptors come from a boy younger than 18 in good health. CDR3s include the opening cysteine and the closing phenylalanine or tryptophan. The listing skips clone size in some rows; elsewhere it reads once, few, many or a size class.

clone_size | j_call | v_call | cdr3_aa
few | TRBJ2-2 | TRBV29-1 | CSASAGVGTGELFF
few | TRBJ2-3 | TRBV6-5 | CASSYFGTSGGLSTDTQYF
few | TRBJ2-3 | TRBV7-9 | CASSAKGGLIESSTDTQYF
. | . | TRBV7-2 | CASSLRADYAYEQYF
once | TRBJ2-5 | TRBV20-1 | CSARGQLQETQYF
. | TRBJ2-7 | TRBV6-5 | CASSYSTGQGAREQYF
. | TRBJ1-2 | TRBV5-1 | CASSLTETNYGYTF
few | TRBJ1-6 | TRBV9 | CASSEGGSPLHF
. | TRBJ2-1 | TRBV9 | CASSILAVGRNNEQFF
. | TRBJ2-3 | TRBV28 | CANSPGTSTDTQYF
few | TRBJ2-1 | TRBV20-1 | CSAAGTSGLSSYNEQFF
few | TRBJ1-1 | TRBV6-6 | CASTRQGQVTEAFF
. | TRBJ2-7 | TRBV12-3/TRBV12-4 | CASRKGKSYEQYF
few | TRBJ2-3 | TRBV7-9 | CASSLVLTRGTDTQYF
few | TRBJ2-3 | TRBV5-6 | CASSTVLEEVDTQYF
. | TRBJ2-1 | TRBV5-5 | CASSLGWGGNVNNEQFF
few | TRBJ2-2 | TRBV6-4 | CASSPTGEDTGELFF
few | TRBJ2-3 | TRBV6-1 | CASSLRDGTDTQYF
few | TRBJ2-1 | TRBV6-6 | CASGESSYHEQFF
. | TRBJ2-5 | TRBV7-9 | CASSSRGLVAWYF
. | TRBJ2-3 | TRBV11-2 | CASSPPKGQASTDTQYF
. | TRBJ2-7 | TRBV29-1 | CSVEVVGGSFVYEQYF
few | TRBJ1-1 | TRBV10-3 | CAIAPGGDTEAFF
few | TRBJ2-7 | TRBV6-1 | CASSEPDRGGYF
few | TRBJ1-4 | TRBV15 | CATSRERQGSGEKLFF
. | TRBJ2-1 | TRBV7-3 | CASSLGLAGVGEQFF
. | . | TRBV6-1 | CASSVQDPGGAAYEQYF
few | TRBJ2-2 | TRBV7-2 | CASSLAGGPNTGELFF
. | TRBJ2-7 | TRBV16 | CASSRAGLAGTSYEQYF
. | TRBJ1-1 | TRBV28 | CASSAYRGHFDTEAFF
few | TRBJ2-1 | TRBV20-1 | CSASPGGLAGNEQFF
. | TRBJ2-3 | TRBV5-6 | CASSPPAGTRATYVTDTQYF
few | TRBJ1-5 | TRBV20-1 | CSADGGSNQPQHF
. | TRBJ2-5 | TRBV4-3 | CASSQGFAGQETQYF
. | TRBJ2-2 | TRBV7-2 | CASVSTFSGTGELFF
. | TRBJ1-1 | TRBV29-1 | CSVERHEAFF
few | . | TRBV10-3 | CAISDLGSQGSSYEQYF
. | TRBJ2-5 | TRBV20-1 | CSGYGRGVPDYNEQLF